The rows below give T cell receptor beta chains drawn from one sample of a study of cytomegalovirus exposure and HLA in healthy donors. Measured with immunoSEQ multiplex PCR; TCRdb has only the in-frame clones, and not every one. This sample has 150,000 or so clones, with around 75% found just once. Sequencing input: PBMCs. These TCRs come from a woman in her thirties or forties in good health and CMV-seropositive. Both conserved end residues are trimmed from each CDR3.

v_call,cdr3_aa
TRBV7-4,ATNQQGNTEAF
TRBV5-8,ASGTGLTTGELF
TRBV7-9,ASSLGTGPTNEKLF
TRBV11-2,ASSPQGSDTQY
TRBV2,ASSVGWTSGYNEQF
TRBV28,ATSPYGVWNTEAF
TRBV5-1,ASTRDSSTDTQY
TRBV2,ASDRAGEYQPQH
TRBV19,ASRPRGSLYEQY
TRBV29-1,SVETGYEQF
TRBV14,ASSQDIGQGEDTEAF
TRBV27,ASSLGSANTDTQY
TRBV7-2,ASSPQLAGVINEQF
TRBV7-9,ASSLGGTGRTEAF
TRBV6-6,ASSQGQGFQPQH
TRBV7-6,ASSLVGLAGVGEQY
TRBV6-5,ASRYPGRQGTGELF
TRBV2,ASNIIAGVANEQF
TRBV15,ATSREEGFNYGYT
TRBV4-2,ASSQSPWLAGGGYQETQY
TRBV5-8,ASSLRGSGNTIY
TRBV7-8,ASSLGGLRGQPQH
TRBV10-3,AISELTGGPYNEQF
TRBV28,ASSPRRLEPHGQY
TRBV11-2,ASSLGWGGMNTEAF
TRBV7-9,ASSPTGGATNEKLF
TRBV6-1,ASRQTGMNQPQH
TRBV19,ASKTSGRAYEQY
TRBV4-1,ASSQLTGTGRMNTEAF
TRBV5-1,ASSRARDRVAYEQY
TRBV6-5,ASRPRTFRDRGEY
TRBV11-2,ASSPHRDLTGELF
TRBV7-2,ASSLQVATGSNQPQH
TRBV18,ASSPRTSGRKETQY
TRBV4-2,ASSQDRAGDRNQPQH
TRBV10-1,ASKRRTGNCRDQPQH
TRBV6-6,ASSGTAYGYT
TRBV29-1,SVDRTGRGMKTQY
TRBV11-2,ASSGGQGAWETQY
TRBV25-1,ASSATTGRTEAF
TRBV29-1,SVDREANTEAF
TRBV18,ASSPPAQTGVQPQH
TRBV19,ASSTTGSNEQF
TRBV25-1,ASSSPSLGGWYGYT
TRBV27,ASSRTQPARIQGYT
TRBV30,AWSDKQGPYEKLF
TRBV27,ASGDGLAGIEKF
TRBV11-2,ASSLDGGEAF
TRBV7-9,ASSSTSGRGTDTQY
TRBV27,ASSPTGIFWDTGELF